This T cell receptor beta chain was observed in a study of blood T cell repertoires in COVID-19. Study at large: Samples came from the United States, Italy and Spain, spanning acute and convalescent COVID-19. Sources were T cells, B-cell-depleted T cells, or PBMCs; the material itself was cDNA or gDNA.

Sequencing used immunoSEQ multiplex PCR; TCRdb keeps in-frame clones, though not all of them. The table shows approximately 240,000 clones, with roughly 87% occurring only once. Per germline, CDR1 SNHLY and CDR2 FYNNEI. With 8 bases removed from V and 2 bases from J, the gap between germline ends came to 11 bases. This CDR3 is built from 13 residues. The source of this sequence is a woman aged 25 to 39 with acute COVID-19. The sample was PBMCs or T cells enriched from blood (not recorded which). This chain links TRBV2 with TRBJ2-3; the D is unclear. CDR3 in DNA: TGTGCCAGCGGGCCGCCTTCCACAGATACGCAGTATTTT. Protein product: CASGPPSTDTQYF. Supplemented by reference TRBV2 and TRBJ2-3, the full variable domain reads EPEVTQTPSHQVTQMGQEVILRCVPISNHLYFYWYRQILGQKVEFLVSFYNNEISEKSEIFDDQFSVERPDGSNFTLKIRSTKLEDSAMYFCASGPPSTDTQYFGPGTRLTVL.